The rows below give T cell receptor beta chains drawn from one sample of a study of blood T cell repertoires in COVID-19. Profiling relied on immunoSEQ multiplex PCR, and the TCRdb table lists in-frame clones only, not all of them. The sample consists of around 250,000 clones, approximately 80% of them appearing once. The specimen was PBMCs or T cells enriched from blood (not recorded which). All receptors come from a man aged 35-49 years who had been exposed to COVID-19. The CDR3 runs from the conserved cysteine through the conserved F or W. The D gene is left open where the match is weak. Expanded clones get a size class; other rows say once, few or many, or leave the size out.

j_gene: TRBJ2-6
abundance: .
d_gene: .
v_gene: TRBV10-3
CDR3nt: TGTGCCATCAGTGACCTTTCTGGGGCCAACGTCCTGACTTTC
CDR3aa: CAISDLSGANVLTF

j_gene: TRBJ2-3
abundance: .
d_gene: TRBD2
v_gene: TRBV2
CDR3nt: TGTGCCAGCAGGGCTAGCGGAGGCACAGATACGCAGTATTTT
CDR3aa: CASRASGGTDTQYF

j_gene: TRBJ2-7
abundance: .
d_gene: TRBD2
v_gene: TRBV2
CDR3nt: TGTGCCAGCAGTGAAGACCGGACTAGCGGGTTCGAGCAGTACTTC
CDR3aa: CASSEDRTSGFEQYF

j_gene: TRBJ2-7
abundance: .
d_gene: .
v_gene: TRBV11-2
CDR3nt: TGTGCCAGCAGCTCGGACGGGACATACGAGCAGTACTTC
CDR3aa: CASSSDGTYEQYF

j_gene: TRBJ1-2
abundance: .
d_gene: .
v_gene: TRBV6-1
CDR3nt: TGTGCCAGCAGTGACACCGGGACTCCCTCGGATGGCTACACCTTC
CDR3aa: CASSDTGTPSDGYTF

j_gene: TRBJ1-6
abundance: .
d_gene: .
v_gene: TRBV11-3
CDR3nt: TGTGCCAGCAGCGCCGAGATGTCCTATAATTCACCCCTCCACTTT
CDR3aa: CASSAEMSYNSPLHF

j_gene: TRBJ2-3
abundance: .
d_gene: TRBD2
v_gene: TRBV5-4
CDR3nt: TGTGCCAGCAGCGGACACGGGACTACCGACACAGATACGCAGTATTTT
CDR3aa: CASSGHGTTDTDTQYF

j_gene: TRBJ2-2
abundance: once
d_gene: TRBD2
v_gene: TRBV19
CDR3nt: TGTGCCAGTAGCAAAGACAGGTTGACTTCAGCGGGAGGCTGGAACACCGGGGAGCTGTTTTTT
CDR3aa: CASSKDRLTSAGGWNTGELFF

j_gene: TRBJ2-5
abundance: once
d_gene: TRBD2
v_gene: TRBV6-5
CDR3nt: TGTGCCAGCAGTACGGGAGGGCTCAAATTCGAGACCCAGTACTTC
CDR3aa: CASSTGGLKFETQYF

j_gene: TRBJ1-1
abundance: .
d_gene: .
v_gene: TRBV6-1
CDR3nt: TGTGCCAGCAGTGAAGCGCTGTGGGACACACTAAACACTGAAGCTTTCTTT
CDR3aa: CASSEALWDTLNTEAFF

j_gene: TRBJ2-7
abundance: .
d_gene: TRBD2
v_gene: TRBV11-2
CDR3nt: TGTGCCAGCAGCTTAGTGGCGGGGGGTTCGGGCGAGCAGTACTTC
CDR3aa: CASSLVAGGSGEQYF

j_gene: TRBJ1-6
abundance: few
d_gene: .
v_gene: TRBV5-1
CDR3nt: TGCGCCAGCAGCCGCACTCTGGATTCACCCCTCCACTTT
CDR3aa: CASSRTLDSPLHF

j_gene: TRBJ2-1
abundance: few
d_gene: .
v_gene: TRBV9
CDR3nt: TGTGCCAGCAGCGTAGAGGCTAGCCTCAATGAGCAGTTCTTC
CDR3aa: CASSVEASLNEQFF